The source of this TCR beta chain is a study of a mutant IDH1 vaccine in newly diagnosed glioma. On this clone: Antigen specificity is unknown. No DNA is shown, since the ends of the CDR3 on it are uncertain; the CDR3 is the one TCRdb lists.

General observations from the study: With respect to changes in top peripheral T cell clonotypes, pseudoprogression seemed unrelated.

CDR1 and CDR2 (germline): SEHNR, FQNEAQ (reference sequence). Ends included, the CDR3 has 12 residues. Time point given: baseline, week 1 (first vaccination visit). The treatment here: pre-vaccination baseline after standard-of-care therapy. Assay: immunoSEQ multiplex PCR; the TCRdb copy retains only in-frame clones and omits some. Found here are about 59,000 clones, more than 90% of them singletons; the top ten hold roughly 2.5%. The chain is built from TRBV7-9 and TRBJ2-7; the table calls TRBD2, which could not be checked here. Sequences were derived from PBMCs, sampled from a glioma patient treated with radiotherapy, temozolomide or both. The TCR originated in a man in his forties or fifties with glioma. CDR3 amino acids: CASSFGEGTTNF.